This T cell receptor beta chain is from a study of Ad26.COV2.S vaccination and SARS-CoV-2 variants (dated by TCRdb to about 2021). Turning to the overall study: Vaccine-arm donors came from COV1001, a multicentre, randomized, double-blind, placebo-controlled phase I-IIa trial of Ad26.COV2.S in healthy adults. Dosing of Ad26.COV2.S was intramuscular, at either 5x10^10 or 1x10^11 viral particles, delivered as one shot or as two shots spaced 56 days apart. The specificity and breadth of SARS-CoV-2-reactive T cell receptors after Ad26.COV2.S vaccination were assessed by TCRbeta repertoire sequencing. The TCR-sequenced set comprised approximately 32 samples: some 20 Ad26.COV2.S vaccine recipients, 5 placebo recipients and 8 SARS-CoV-2 convalescent individuals. Participants in the trial were split at random into five groups of five each, receiving low-dose or high-dose Ad26.COV2.S once or twice, or else placebo on both occasions. Throughout the experiments and outcome assessment, investigators stayed blinded to trial group allocation. Points the paper makes about the study in general: Substantial breadth of spike-specific CD8+ and CD4+ T cell responses was reported after vaccination. Comparable non-spike TCR breadth was observed between vaccine and placebo recipients, consistent with only spike being contained in the vaccine. According to the authors, total T cell responses may have been underestimated by the TCR breadth and depth analyses. The study lacked the statistical power to compare responses across vaccine doses or regimens. Ad26.COV2.S recipients had higher spike-specific TCR breadth than placebo recipients (P = 0.0014).

The sample's treatment or condition label, in plain terms: roughly 19 received Ad26.COV2.S at low or high dose, single or two shots; 5 received placebo; per-sample allocation not given. For vaccine and placebo recipients, repertoires were sequenced using samples collected on day 63 after the first injection. Between 29 July and 7 August 2020, Cohort 1b enrolled some 25 adults aged 18-55 years at one site in Boston, USA. Ad26.COV2.S consisted of a replication-incompetent adenovirus type 26 vector by which a prefusion-stabilized SARS-CoV-2 spike protein from the original Wuhan strain was expressed. Comment on this clone: What this receptor recognizes is not known. Base qualities are missing; no much larger clone stands one base away.

The CDR3 has 14 amino acids, counting the end cysteine and phenylalanine. Just CDR3 DNA is preserved here, 42 bases in frame from base 1. CDR1 SNHLY and CDR2 FYNNEI are derived from the germline V gene. V is reduced by 1 base and J by 1 base, leaving a spacing of 4 bases between them. TCRbeta CDR3 regions were sequenced with the immunoSEQ Assay. After extraction, genomic DNA underwent amplification by bias-controlled multiplex PCR, followed by high-throughput sequencing. The source study handled its data this way. To quantify the absolute abundance of every unique TCRbeta CDR3 region, sequences were collapsed and filtered. Usable DNA was measured by amplifying reference genes present in all nucleated cells, and TCRbeta template counts were normalized to that usable DNA to estimate T cell fraction. Repertoire TCRs were annotated as SARS-CoV-2-specific when V gene, CDR3 amino acid sequence and J gene were exactly matched to a known reactive TCR set. The reference SARS-CoV-2 TCR set came from MIRA and was filtered for enrichment in COVID-19-positive ImmuneCODE repertoires, removing public or cross-reactive TCRs. Using the MIRA antigens, annotated TCRs were further analysed by specific ORF or by position within an ORF. Breadth was defined as annotated unique rearrangements over total unique productive rearrangements; depth was the summed frequency of those rearrangements. TCR breadth was compared between groups using two-sided Wilcoxon rank-sum tests. TCRdb's version of the immuneACCESS table is confined to in-frame rearrangements and falls short of the full clone set. An unresolved V gene accounts for under half of the shortfall where checked; the remainder is of unknown origin. Clone size and the V and J calls come from that table; the DNA yielded D and trimming. A total of roughly 680,000 clones appear in this sample, 89% of them only once. The ten most abundant clones make up over 1.3% of the sample.

The sequence derives from a person aged 18 to 59 who received the Ad26.COV2.S COVID-19 vaccine or a placebo. The sequencing used peripheral blood, collected in a trial of Ad26.COV2.S vaccine versus placebo. The V gene is TRBV2 and the J gene is TRBJ2-2, with no reliable assignment of the D segment. The CDR3 has the sequence CASSEGRNTGELFF. DNA sequence: TGTGCCAGCAGTGAAGGGCGGAACACCGGGGAGCTGTTTTTT.